This section outlines one T cell receptor beta chain sequence together with its context. PCR primers comprised 60 Vbeta and 13 Jbeta primers. Only in-frame clones appear in the TCRdb table, and some are missing; sequencing was by immunoSEQ multiplex PCR. The profile shows approximately 150,000 clones, roughly 74% of them singletons. CDR1 and CDR2 (germline): MNHEY, SMNVEV (reference sequence). V gave up 6 bases and J gave up 2 bases; unmatched junction bases: 2. The CDR3 has 13 amino acids. The record originates from a study of cytomegalovirus exposure and HLA in healthy donors. The sequenced sample consisted of PBMCs. This receptor was taken from a young man in good health and CMV-seropositive. J is TRBJ2-3 and V is TRBV27, with 7 bases fitting TRBD2. The CDR3 sequence: CASRSGNTDTQYF. CDR3 bases: TGTGCCAGCAGGAGCGGGAACACAGATACGCAGTATTTT.